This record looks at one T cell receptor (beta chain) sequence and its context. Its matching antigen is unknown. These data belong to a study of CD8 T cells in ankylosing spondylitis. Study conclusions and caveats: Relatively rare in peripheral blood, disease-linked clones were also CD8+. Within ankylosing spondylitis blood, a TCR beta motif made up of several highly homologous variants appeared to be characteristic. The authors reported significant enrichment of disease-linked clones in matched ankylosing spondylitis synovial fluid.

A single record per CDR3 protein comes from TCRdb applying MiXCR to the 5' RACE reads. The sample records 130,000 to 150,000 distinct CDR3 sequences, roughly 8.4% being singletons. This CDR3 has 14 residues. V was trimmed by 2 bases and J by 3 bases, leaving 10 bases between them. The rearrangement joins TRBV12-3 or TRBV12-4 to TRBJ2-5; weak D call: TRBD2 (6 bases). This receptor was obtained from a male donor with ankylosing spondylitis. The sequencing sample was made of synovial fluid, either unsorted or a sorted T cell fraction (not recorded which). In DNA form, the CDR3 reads TGTGCCAGCAGTTTAAGGGGAGGTAAAGAGACCCAGTACTTC. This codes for CASSLRGGKETQYF.